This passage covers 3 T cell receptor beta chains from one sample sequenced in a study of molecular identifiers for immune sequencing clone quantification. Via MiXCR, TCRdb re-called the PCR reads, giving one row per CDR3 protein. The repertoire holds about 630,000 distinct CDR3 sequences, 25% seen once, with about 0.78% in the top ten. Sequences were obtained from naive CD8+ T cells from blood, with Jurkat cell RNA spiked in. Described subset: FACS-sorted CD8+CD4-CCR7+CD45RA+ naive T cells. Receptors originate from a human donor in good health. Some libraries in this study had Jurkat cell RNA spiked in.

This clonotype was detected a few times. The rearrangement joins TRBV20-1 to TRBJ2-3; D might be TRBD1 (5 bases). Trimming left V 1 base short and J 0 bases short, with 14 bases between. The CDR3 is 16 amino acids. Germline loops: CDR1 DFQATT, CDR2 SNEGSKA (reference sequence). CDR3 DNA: TGCAGTGCTAGAGCCATCGACAGTAAGAGCACAGATACGCAGTATTTT. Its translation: CSARAIDSKSTDTQYF.

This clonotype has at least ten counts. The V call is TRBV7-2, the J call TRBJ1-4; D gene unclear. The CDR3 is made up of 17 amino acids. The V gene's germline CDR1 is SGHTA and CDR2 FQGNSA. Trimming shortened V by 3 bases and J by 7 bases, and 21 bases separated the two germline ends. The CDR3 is CASSFFHTGQAGEKLFF. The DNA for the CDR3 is TGTGCCAGCAGCTTCTTCCACACTGGGCAGGCGGGTGAAAAACTGTTTTTT.

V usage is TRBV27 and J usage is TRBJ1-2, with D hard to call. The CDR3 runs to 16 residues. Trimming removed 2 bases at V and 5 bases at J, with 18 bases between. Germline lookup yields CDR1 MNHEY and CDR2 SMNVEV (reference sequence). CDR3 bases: TGTGCCAGCAGTTTACGGTCCACAGACCCCCAATATGGCTACACCTTC. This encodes CASSLRSTDPQYGYTF.